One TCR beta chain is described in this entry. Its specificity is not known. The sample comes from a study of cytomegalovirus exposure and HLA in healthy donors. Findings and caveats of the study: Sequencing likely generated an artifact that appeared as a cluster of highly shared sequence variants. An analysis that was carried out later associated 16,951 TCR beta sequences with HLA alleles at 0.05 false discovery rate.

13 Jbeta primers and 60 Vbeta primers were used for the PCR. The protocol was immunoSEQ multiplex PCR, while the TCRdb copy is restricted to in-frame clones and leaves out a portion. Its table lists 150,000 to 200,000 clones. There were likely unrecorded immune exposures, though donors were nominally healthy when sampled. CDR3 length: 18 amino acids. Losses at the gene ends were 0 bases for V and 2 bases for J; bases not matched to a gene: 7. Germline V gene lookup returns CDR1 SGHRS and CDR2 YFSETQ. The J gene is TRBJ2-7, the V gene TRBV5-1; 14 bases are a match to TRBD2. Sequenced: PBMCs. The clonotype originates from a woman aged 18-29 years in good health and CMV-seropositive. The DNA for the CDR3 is TGCGCCAGCAGCTTGGAGATCAGGACTAGCGGGGGGACCTACGAGCAGTACTTC. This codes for CASSLEIRTSGGTYEQYF.